The present entry profiles one T cell receptor beta chain with its context. Its antigen is not known. This sample was taken from a study of post-analysis software for immune sequencing data. V was clipped by 5 bases and J by 5 bases; unmatched bases: 8. This CDR3 is built from 13 residues. Per germline, CDR1 DFQATT and CDR2 SNEGSKA (reference sequence). General study results and limits: A few TRBV segments occurring more often in patients than controls included TRBV5-6, TRBV5-1 and TRBV20-1. People with multiple sclerosis had a significantly lower normalized Chao1 diversity than controls did.

The library was made from cDNA and included unique molecular identifiers. TCRdb itself ran the PCR reads through MiXCR, one entry per CDR3 protein. The table has 700,000 to 900,000 distinct CDR3 sequences, roughly 50% seen once. This receptor was taken from a girl between 10 and 17 years old with multiple sclerosis. This chain joins TRBV20-1 and TRBJ2-5; 7 bases match TRBD2. Sequencing was done on a sample of blood. The CDR3 region is CSARPSGEETQYF. The CDR3 DNA follows: TGCAGTGCTCGACCAAGCGGGGAGGAGACCCAGTACTTC.